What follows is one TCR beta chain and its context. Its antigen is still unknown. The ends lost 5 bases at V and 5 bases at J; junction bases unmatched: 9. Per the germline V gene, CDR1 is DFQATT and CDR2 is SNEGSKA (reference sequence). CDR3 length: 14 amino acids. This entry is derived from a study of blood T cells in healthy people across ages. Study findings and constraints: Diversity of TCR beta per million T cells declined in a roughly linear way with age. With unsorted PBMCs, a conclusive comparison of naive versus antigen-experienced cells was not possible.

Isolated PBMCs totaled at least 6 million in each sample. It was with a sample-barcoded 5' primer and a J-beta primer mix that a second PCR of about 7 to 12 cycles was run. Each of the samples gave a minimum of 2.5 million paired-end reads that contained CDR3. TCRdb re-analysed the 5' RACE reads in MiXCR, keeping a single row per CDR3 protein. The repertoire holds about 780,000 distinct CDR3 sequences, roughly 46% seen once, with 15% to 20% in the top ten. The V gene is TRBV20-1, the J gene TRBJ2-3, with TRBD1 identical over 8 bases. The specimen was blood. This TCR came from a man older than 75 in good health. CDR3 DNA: TGCAGTGCTGGGGGGACAGGTAGTCGAGATACGCAGTATTTT. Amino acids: CSAGGTGSRDTQYF.